This entry concerns a single TCR beta chain. Antigen: not known. The CDR3 consists of 14 residues. The treatment here: 10-day PBMC culture with coronavirus spike peptide pools or control peptides (ViraFEST assay). Pre-COVID-19 pandemic sampling (2011-2018) yielded the unexposed donor's CD4+ T cells. ViraFEST used peptide pools to expand antigen-specific T cells, then sequenced TCRs. Cultures of PBMCs, a few million per well, were set up with around 10 IU/ml IL-2 and 8 to 10 ug/ml peptide pools. Upon completion of under 12 days of culture, CD4+ T cells were isolated via negative selection. The record originates from a study of vaccination and CD4 T cells after COVID-19. Findings and caveats of the study: Convalescent patients' clones that were vaccine-specific were spike mono-reactive in 304 of 307 cases.

Cultured CD4+ T cell DNA was sequenced using the Oncomine TCR Beta short-read assay. From the PCR reads, TCRdb called clonotypes with MiXCR, one entry per CDR3 protein. The sample lists thousands of distinct CDR3 sequences, 30% to 45% occurring once. Sequenced input: CD4+ T cells from blood, cultured in vitro. This receptor was obtained from a human donor in good health. The chain recombines TRBV21-1 with TRBJ2-2. TRBV21-1 is termed a pseudogene. The CDR3 loop reads CASSGRHNTGELFF. The DNA of the CDR3 is TGTGCCAGCAGCGGTAGACACAACACCGGGGAGCTGTTTTTT.